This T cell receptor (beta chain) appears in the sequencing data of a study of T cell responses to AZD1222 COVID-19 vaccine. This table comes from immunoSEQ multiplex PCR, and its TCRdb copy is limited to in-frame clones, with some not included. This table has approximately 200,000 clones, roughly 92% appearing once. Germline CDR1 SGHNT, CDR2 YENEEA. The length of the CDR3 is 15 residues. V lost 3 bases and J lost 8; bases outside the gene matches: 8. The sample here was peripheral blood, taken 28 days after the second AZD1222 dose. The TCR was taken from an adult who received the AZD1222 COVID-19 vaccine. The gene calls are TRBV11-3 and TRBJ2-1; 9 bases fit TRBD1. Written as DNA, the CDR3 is TGTGCCAGCAGCTTGATGGGACAGGGAGGATATGAGCAGTTCTTC. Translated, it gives CASSLMGQGGYEQFF.